One and the same sample provided the 24 T cell receptor beta chains below, sequenced in a study of blood T cell repertoires in COVID-19. The repertoire was sequenced with immunoSEQ multiplex PCR; TCRdb's copy has only in-frame clones and lacks some. The sample yields 95,000 to 150,000 clones, approximately 83% seen once. The sequenced sample was peripheral blood. The receptors here all came from a woman in her 70s with acute or convalescent COVID-19.

This clone showed up just once. The J gene is TRBJ1-2, the V gene TRBV5-6; TRBD1 aligns across 11 bases. V shed 3 bases, J shed 3 bases, and the junction held 7 bases outside the gene matches. Germline V CDR1 and CDR2: SGHDT, YYEEEE. The CDR3 extends over 16 amino acids. The CDR3 DNA is TGTGCCAGCAGCTACCAATGGGACAGGGGGGACTATGGCTACACCTTC. Residues: CASSYQWDRGDYGYTF.

The chain couples TRBV5-1 to TRBJ1-2; 7 bases are shared with TRBD1. The CDR3 runs 14 residues. Trimming removed 3 bases from V and 4 bases from J; junction bases left unmatched: 6. The germline V gene has CDR1 SGHRS and CDR2 YFSETQ. The CDR3 DNA reads TGCGCCAGCAGCTATGGGGACAGAAGCTATGGCTACACCTTC. It codes for CASSYGDRSYGYTF.

The genes are TRBV9 and TRBJ2-7; D gene unclear. Trimming took off 4 bases at V and 2 bases at J, with 16 bases between the two ends. The CDR3 runs 15 residues. The germline gives CDR1 SGDLS, CDR2 YYNGEE. CDR3 loop: CASSPKSSSTYEQYF. In nucleotides, the CDR3 is TGTGCCAGCAGCCCCAAGTCGTCCTCTACCTACGAGCAGTACTTC. Looking up the rest from reference TRBV9 and TRBJ2-7 gives the full variable domain: DSGVTQTPKHLITATGQRVTLRCSPRSGDLSVYWYQQSLDQGLQFLIQYYNGEERAKGNILERFSAQQFPDLHSELNLSSLELGDSALYFCASSPKSSSTYEQYFGPGTRLTVT.

The sample holds a few counts of this clone. The J gene is TRBJ1-5, the V gene TRBV24-1, with no clear D. The germline CDR1 and CDR2 sequences are KGHDR and SFDVKD. V lost 3 bases, J lost 5 bases, and 7 bases lay in between. This CDR3 has 13 residues. The CDR3 DNA follows: TGTGCCACCAGTGATCGAGGGCATCAGCCCCAGCATTTT. The encoded protein is CATSDRGHQPQHF.

The chain recombines TRBV7-8 with TRBJ1-1; 7 bases align to TRBD1. The CDR3 contains 16 residues. The trim removed 1 base at V and 0 bases at J, leaving 5 bases unmatched. Germline CDR1 reads SGHVS; CDR2 reads FQNEAQ. The CDR3 spells CASSLGPGGMNTEAFF. The CDR3 DNA follows: TGTGCCAGCAGCTTAGGTCCAGGGGGGATGAACACTGAAGCTTTCTTT.

The chain couples TRBV2 to TRBJ1-3, with D possibly TRBD1 on 6 matching bases. The CDR3 has 15 amino acids. Trimming cost V 4 bases and J 3 bases, with 13 bases left between them. Germline CDR1 is SNHLY and CDR2 is FYNNEI. The CDR3 DNA reads TGTGCCAGCAGTGCGATACAGGGTAGTGGAAACACCATATATTTT. Translated, it gives CASSAIQGSGNTIYF.

With respect to this clone: One end of the junction fails to match germline, which may point to a read error. This chain links TRBV25-1 with TRBJ2-5; 10 nucleotides match TRBD2. Looked up from germline, CDR1 is MGHDK and CDR2 is SYGVNS. The CDR3 is 15 residues long. The CDR3 reads CASSGLAGVQGTQYF. The CDR3 DNA reads TGTGCCAGCAGTGGGCTAGCGGGGGTACAAGGGACCCAGTACTTC.

This rearrangement joins TRBV5-6 to TRBJ1-2, with D perhaps TRBD1 (5 bases). The CDR3 runs 14 residues. With 1 base removed from V and 3 bases from J, the gap between germline ends came to 10 bases. Germline V lookup: CDR1 SGHDT, CDR2 YYEEEE. The CDR3 sequence: CASSLSGGDYGYTF. CDR3 coding DNA: TGTGCCAGCAGCTTGAGCGGGGGGGACTATGGCTACACCTTC.

The genes are TRBV6-4 and TRBJ2-1; 10 bases match TRBD2. The length of the CDR3 is 15 residues. CDR1 and CDR2 (germline): MRHNA, SNTAGT. The V segment lost 6 bases and the J segment 7 bases; nucleotides outside the gene matches: 9. The CDR3 sequence is CASRESGGAKNEQFF. As DNA, the CDR3 is TGTGCCAGCAGGGAGAGCGGGGGGGCAAAAAATGAGCAGTTCTTC.

DNA of the CDR3: TGCAGTGCTAGTGAAGGAGATATCTATGGCTACACCTTC. This encodes CSASEGDIYGYTF. This chain connects TRBV20-1 to TRBJ1-2, with D unresolved. Trimming took 3 bases from V and 4 from J, leaving 12 bases between them. CDR1 and CDR2 from the germline V gene are DFQATT and SNEGSKA (reference sequence). The CDR3 has 13 residues.

The chain joins TRBV3-1 (or the pseudogene TRBV3-2) to TRBJ2-1, with a possible D match to TRBD2 (5 bases). Between the trimmed V and J ends, which lost 5 bases and 1 base, there was a span of 12 bases. The CDR3 has 15 residues. Looked up from germline, CDR1 is LGHDT and CDR2 is YNNKEL (reference sequence). The CDR3 DNA is TGTGCCAGCAGCAAAAGCGGTACGTCCTACAATGAGCAGTTCTTC. It encodes CASSKSGTSYNEQFF.

J is TRBJ1-3 and V is TRBV30; D possibly corresponds to TRBD1 (6 bases). Trimming shortened V by 2 bases and J by 4 bases, and 12 bases separated the two germline ends. This CDR3 has 14 amino acids. Germline CDR1 is GTSNPN and CDR2 is SVGIG (reference sequence). In nucleotides, the CDR3 is TGTGCCTGGAGTAAGGGACACAGCGGAAACACCATATATTTT. It encodes CAWSKGHSGNTIYF.

The chain carries TRBV18 and TRBJ1-5, with D maybe TRBD1 (5 bases). CDR3 size: 13 residues. V was shortened by 5 bases and J by 4 bases, with 9 bases between the two germline ends. Germline CDR1 KGHSH, CDR2 LQKENI. CDR3 protein: CASSADKNQPQHF. CDR3 in DNA: TGTGCCAGCTCAGCGGACAAGAATCAGCCCCAGCATTTT.

This rearrangement joins TRBV5-1 to TRBJ2-7; D possibly corresponds to TRBD1 (6 bases). Per germline, CDR1 SGHRS and CDR2 YFSETQ. Trimming took 4 bases from V and 6 from J, leaving 20 bases between them. This CDR3 is built from 15 residues. The CDR3 here is CASSLTSIGGTEQYF. The CDR3 region has the DNA TGCGCCAGCAGCCTCACGTCCATAGGGGGAACCGAGCAGTACTTC.

This clone was observed a handful of times. The rearrangement uses TRBV18 and TRBJ1-3; 7 positions match TRBD1. This CDR3 is built from 13 residues. V was pared by 6 bases and J by 4 bases, with 3 bases of the junction left unmatched. Per the germline V gene, CDR1 is KGHSH and CDR2 is LQKENI. CDR3 DNA: TGTGCCAGCTCTCCGGACAGGGGAAACACCATATATTTT. Encoded protein: CASSPDRGNTIYF.

The J gene is TRBJ2-1, the V gene TRBV5-8, with D perhaps matching TRBD2 (7 bases). V was clipped by 0 bases and J by 1 base, with 11 bases between them. This CDR3 has 16 residues. Per the germline V gene, CDR1 is SGHTS and CDR2 is YDEGEE. CDR3 in DNA: TGTGCCAGCAGCTTGGGAGGGGGGGTTTCCTACAATGAGCAGTTCTTC. Amino acid sequence: CASSLGGGVSYNEQFF.

The J gene is TRBJ1-2, the V gene TRBV15, with 8 bases that match TRBD1. The CDR3 length is 14 residues. The V segment lost 1 base and the J segment 8 bases; nucleotides outside the gene matches: 6. Germline values: CDR1 LNHNV, CDR2 YYDKDF (reference sequence). Here the CDR3 reads CATSRGTGSAGYTF. The CDR3 DNA reads TGTGCCACCAGCAGAGGGACAGGGTCGGCGGGCTACACCTTC.

This clone appeared a single time. V is TRBV18 and J is TRBJ1-1, with D hard to call. Germline CDR1 reads KGHSH; CDR2 reads LQKENI. V was shortened by 3 bases and J by 7 bases, with 9 bases between the two germline ends. The CDR3 sequence is 12 residues long. The CDR3 spells CASSPVGREAFF. CDR3 bases: TGTGCCAGCTCACCGGTGGGCCGTGAAGCTTTCTTT.

This chain uses TRBV4-1 with TRBJ2-1; D is unresolved. This CDR3 has 17 amino acids. Germline V CDR1 and CDR2: MGHRA, YSYEKL. Between the trimmed V and J ends, which lost 0 bases and 0 bases, there was a span of 12 bases. The CDR3 spells CASSQDPAVSSYNEQFF. The CDR3 DNA sequence: TGCGCCAGCAGCCAAGATCCTGCAGTCAGCTCCTACAATGAGCAGTTCTTC.

V usage is TRBV5-1 and J usage is TRBJ1-1, with D uncertain. The CDR3 has 13 amino acids. Trimming removed 2 bases at V and 1 base at J, with 6 bases between. Germline V gives CDR1 SGHRS, CDR2 YFSETQ. CDR3 loop: CASSFNRNTEAFF. The CDR3 DNA follows: TGCGCCAGCAGCTTTAACAGGAACACTGAAGCTTTCTTT.

The CDR3 region is CASSPPGGIGRTDTQYF. CDR3 DNA sequence: TGTGCCAGCTCACCACCGGGGGGGATAGGCCGCACAGATACGCAGTATTTT. This rearrangement joins TRBV18 to TRBJ2-3; 7 bases agree with TRBD2. With V trimmed by 0 bases and J by 1 base, 7 bases remained unmatched. Looked up from germline, CDR1 is KGHSH and CDR2 is LQKENI. CDR3 size: 17 residues.

The rearrangement uses TRBV29-1 and TRBJ2-1; TRBD2 matches 11 bases. Germline loops: CDR1 SQVTM, CDR2 ANQGSEA. This CDR3 has 13 amino acids. The junction had 10 bases not matched to a gene; V was cut back by 8 bases and J by 10 bases. CDR3 residues: CSTTSGGPMEQFF. Here the CDR3 DNA reads TGCAGCACCACTAGCGGGGGCCCCATGGAGCAGTTCTTC.

The rearrangement uses TRBV30 and TRBJ1-2, with unresolved D. The CDR3 has 12 residues. Trimming took 3 bases from V and 2 from J, leaving 7 bases between them. In germline, CDR1 is GTSNPN, CDR2 SVGIG (reference sequence). This CDR3 is CAWRGRNYGYTF. CDR3 DNA sequence: TGTGCCTGGAGAGGGAGAAACTATGGCTACACCTTC.

J is TRBJ2-5 and V is TRBV5-5, with a possible D match to TRBD1 (6 bases). Trimming took off 4 bases at V and 2 bases at J, with 12 bases between the two ends. Germline CDR1 SGHKS, CDR2 YYEKEE (reference sequence). CDR3 size: 14 residues. The CDR3 DNA reads TGTGCCAGCAGCCAAAACCAGGGGCAAGAGACCCAGTACTTC. As protein: CASSQNQGQETQYF.